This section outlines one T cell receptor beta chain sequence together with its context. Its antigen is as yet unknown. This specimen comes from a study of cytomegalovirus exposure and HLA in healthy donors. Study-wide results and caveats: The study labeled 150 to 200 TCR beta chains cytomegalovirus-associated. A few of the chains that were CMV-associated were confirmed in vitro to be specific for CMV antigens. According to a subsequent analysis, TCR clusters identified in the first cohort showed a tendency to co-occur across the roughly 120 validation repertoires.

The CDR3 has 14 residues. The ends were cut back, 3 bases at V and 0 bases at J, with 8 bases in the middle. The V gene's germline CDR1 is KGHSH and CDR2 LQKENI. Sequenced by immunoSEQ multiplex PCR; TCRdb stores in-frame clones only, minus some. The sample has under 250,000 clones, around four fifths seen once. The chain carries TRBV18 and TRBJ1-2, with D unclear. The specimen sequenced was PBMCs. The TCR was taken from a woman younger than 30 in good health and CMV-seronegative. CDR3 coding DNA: TGTGCCAGCTCACCCCTCGAGACTAACTATGGCTACACCTTC. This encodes CASSPLETNYGYTF.